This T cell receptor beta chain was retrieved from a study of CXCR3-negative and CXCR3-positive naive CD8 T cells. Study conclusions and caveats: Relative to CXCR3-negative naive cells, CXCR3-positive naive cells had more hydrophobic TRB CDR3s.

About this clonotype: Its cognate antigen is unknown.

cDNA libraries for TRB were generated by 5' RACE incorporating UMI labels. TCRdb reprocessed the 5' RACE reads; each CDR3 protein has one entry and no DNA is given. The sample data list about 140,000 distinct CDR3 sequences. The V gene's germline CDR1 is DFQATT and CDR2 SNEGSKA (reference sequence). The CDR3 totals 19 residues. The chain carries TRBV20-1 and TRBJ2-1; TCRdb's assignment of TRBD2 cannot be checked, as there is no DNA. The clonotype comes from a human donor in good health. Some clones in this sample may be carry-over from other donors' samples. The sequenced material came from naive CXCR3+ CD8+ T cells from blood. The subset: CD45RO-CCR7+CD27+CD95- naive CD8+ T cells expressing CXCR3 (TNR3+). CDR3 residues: CSARRRSGLAGIPYNEQFF.